These 20 T cell receptor beta chains were sequenced from one sample in a study of blood T cell repertoires in COVID-19. This table comes from immunoSEQ multiplex PCR, and its TCRdb copy is limited to in-frame clones, with some not included. Of under 400,000 clones listed, 88% are singletons. Sequencing was done on a sample of peripheral blood. These receptors were taken from a woman in her twenties or thirties with COVID-19, enrolled during active disease.

The chain has TRBV25-1 and TRBJ1-2; D is perhaps TRBD1 (5 bases). Germline CDR1 is MGHDK and CDR2 is SYGVNS. V was clipped by 8 bases and J by 5 bases, with 12 bases between them. This CDR3 spans 12 amino acids. CDR3 loop: CASAAGGYGYTF. The CDR3 bases are TGTGCCAGCGCTGCGGGGGGTTATGGCTACACCTTC.

The V call is TRBV4-1, the J call TRBJ2-2; 7 nucleotides align to TRBD1. In germline, CDR1 is MGHRA, CDR2 YSYEKL. Trimming took 2 bases from V and 7 from J; bases not matched to a gene: 10. The CDR3 is made up of 16 amino acids. CDR3 sequence (DNA): TGCGCCAGCAGCCAACGACAGGGACAGTCTTTCGGGGAGCTGTTTTTT. Translated: CASSQRQGQSFGELFF.

The genes are TRBV5-8 and TRBJ2-3; 11 bases are a match to TRBD2. The ends lost 4 bases at V and 5 bases at J; junction bases unmatched: 3. The CDR3 has 14 amino acids. CDR1 SGHTS and CDR2 YDEGEE come from the germline V gene. CDR3 sequence (DNA): TGTGCCAGCAGCCCGGGACTAGCGGAAGATACGCAGTATTTT. Its protein product is CASSPGLAEDTQYF.

The chain combines TRBV18 with TRBJ1-3, with 7 bases fitting TRBD1. The CDR3 has 15 residues. V lost 4 bases and J lost 0; bases outside the gene matches: 3. Looked up from germline, CDR1 is KGHSH and CDR2 is LQKENI. CDR3 amino acids: CASSLDRASGNTIYF. DNA for the CDR3: TGTGCCAGCTCACTTGACAGGGCCTCTGGAAACACCATATATTTT.

The CDR3 bases are TGTGCCAGCAGCCCGCTGATCTGGGGGAGGACTGAAGCTTTCTTT. This gives the protein CASSPLIWGRTEAFF. The chain uses TRBV3-1 (or the pseudogene TRBV3-2) and TRBJ1-1, with D possibly TRBD1 on 5 matching bases. Germline CDR1 reads LGHDT; CDR2 reads YNNKEL (reference sequence). Trimming stripped 4 bases from V and 5 bases from J, with 17 bases between. CDR3 length equals 15 residues.

The J gene is TRBJ1-5, the V gene TRBV5-6; TRBD1 matches 7 bases. The CDR3 runs to 14 residues. Germline values: CDR1 SGHDT, CDR2 YYEEEE. After removal of 3 bases from V and 2 bases from J, the junction contained 2 bases not matched to a gene. The CDR3 DNA follows: TGTGCCAGCAGCTATGGGACAGGCAATCAGCCCCAGCATTTT. Translated, it gives CASSYGTGNQPQHF.

J is TRBJ1-1 and V is TRBV5-1; D gene uncertain. This CDR3 is 15 amino acids long. Germline V lookup: CDR1 SGHRS, CDR2 YFSETQ. V lost 0 bases and J 0 bases, leaving 9 bases between the germline ends. In nucleotides, the CDR3 is TGCGCCAGCAGCTTGGACGGACTACTGAACACTGAAGCTTTCTTT. Amino acids: CASSLDGLLNTEAFF. The full variable domain, completed using reference TRBV5-1 and TRBJ1-1, is KAGVTQTPRYLIKTRGQQVTLSCSPISGHRSVSWYQQTPGQGLQFLFEYFSETQRNKGNFPGRFSGRQFSNSRSEMNVSTLELGDSALYLCASSLDGLLNTEAFFGQGTRLTVV.

This rearrangement joins TRBV9 to TRBJ1-4; unclear D gene. CDR3 size: 13 residues. V gave up 4 bases and J gave up 8 bases, with 12 bases separating them. Germline V gene data show CDR1 as SGDLS and CDR2 as YYNGEE. The chain's CDR3 is CASSPYTGEKLFF. The CDR3 nucleotides read TGTGCCAGCAGCCCTTACACGGGAGAAAAACTGTTTTTT.

The chain recombines TRBV7-9 with TRBJ2-1; tentatively, D is TRBD2 (6 bases). CDR3 size: 10 residues. Germline CDR1 is SEHNR and CDR2 is FQNEAQ (reference sequence). V was shortened by 9 bases and J by 7 bases, with 7 bases between the two germline ends. The CDR3 DNA reads TGTGCCAGTGGGAGGAATGAGCAGTTCTTC. It translates to CASGRNEQFF.

On this clone: Other DNA variants within this sample encode the same CDR3. CDR3 loop: CASSLGQLNQPQHF. DNA for the CDR3: TGTGCCAGCAGTTTAGGGCAGCTCAATCAGCCCCAGCATTTT. V is TRBV28 and J is TRBJ1-5; D remains unclear. CDR3 length equals 14 residues. The V end was cut by 2 bases, the J end by 3 bases, with 8 bases between. CDR1 is MDHEN and CDR2 is SYDVKM in the germline V gene. Combining the CDR3 with reference TRBV28 and TRBJ1-5 gives the whole variable domain DVKVTQSSRYLVKRTGEKVFLECVQDMDHENMFWYRQDPGLGLRLIYFSYDVKMKEKGDIPEGYSVSREKKERFSLILESASTNQTSMYLCASSLGQLNQPQHFGDGTRLSIL.

The chain links TRBV5-1 to TRBJ2-1, with 8 bases that match TRBD2. V gave up 2 bases and J gave up 7 bases; unmatched junction bases: 8. Germline-derived CDR1 and CDR2 are SGHRS and YFSETQ. This CDR3 has 15 residues. The CDR3 sequence: CASSLLPGGKNEQFF. DNA of the CDR3: TGCGCCAGCAGCTTACTGCCGGGGGGGAAAAATGAGCAGTTCTTC.

The rearrangement links TRBV19 to TRBJ1-4; a possible D gene is TRBD1 (6 bases). This CDR3 contains 16 residues. Germline-derived CDR1 and CDR2 are LNHDA and SQIVND (reference sequence). Trimming shortened V by 5 bases and J by 0 bases, and 13 bases separated the two germline ends. CDR3 in DNA: TGTGCCAGTAGTCTAGGGACAACCGCAACTAATGAAAAACTGTTTTTT. As protein: CASSLGTTATNEKLFF.

V usage is TRBV19 and J usage is TRBJ1-2; 8 bases are shared with TRBD1. The trim removed 5 bases at V and 3 bases at J, leaving 11 bases unmatched. Per germline, CDR1 LNHDA and CDR2 SQIVND (reference sequence). This CDR3 has 16 residues. The CDR3 DNA sequence: TGTGCCAGTAGTCCCCTTTCGGCAGGGGGCGACTATGGCTACACCTTC. Its translation: CASSPLSAGGDYGYTF.

This clone was counted a few times. The chain employs TRBV6-2 or TRBV6-3 and TRBJ1-2; TRBD1 matches at 8 bases. The germline CDR1 and CDR2 sequences are MNHEY and SVGEGT. Trimming cost V 5 bases and J 1 base; bases outside gene matches: 15. The CDR3 is 18 amino acids. The CDR3 DNA reads TGTGCCAGCAGTCCCATAGTTCCTCGGGACAGGATTAACTATGGCTACACCTTC. Translating gives CASSPIVPRDRINYGYTF.

This clone has only a few counts. The chain links TRBV27 to TRBJ1-5; TRBD1 matches 9 bases. From germline, CDR1 is MNHEY and CDR2 SMNVEV (reference sequence). This CDR3 has 13 amino acids. V was pared by 3 bases and J by 10 bases, with 4 bases of the junction left unmatched. CDR3: CASSLGQGSPQHF. The CDR3 DNA follows: TGTGCCAGCAGTTTGGGACAGGGCTCTCCCCAGCATTTT.

The V and J genes are TRBV7-9 and TRBJ1-1, with 8 positions matching TRBD1. Germline loops: CDR1 SEHNR, CDR2 FQNEAQ (reference sequence). The CDR3 extends over 15 amino acids. The V segment lost 5 bases and the J segment 4 bases; nucleotides outside the gene matches: 9. The CDR3 here is CASSTGQGVVTEAFF. DNA for the CDR3: TGTGCCAGCAGCACCGGACAGGGTGTTGTCACTGAAGCTTTCTTT.

This clone was picked up one time. This chain connects TRBV2 to TRBJ1-6, with D uncertain. This CDR3 contains 13 residues. V was trimmed by 7 bases and J by 7 bases, leaving 11 bases between them. Germline loops: CDR1 SNHLY, CDR2 FYNNEI. This chain's CDR3 is CASNYWANSPLHF. DNA for the CDR3: TGTGCCAGCAATTACTGGGCGAATTCACCCCTCCACTTT.

The chain uses TRBV10-2 and TRBJ1-2; tentative D call: TRBD1 (6 bases). The germline V gene has CDR1 WSHSY and CDR2 SAAADI. V lost 6 bases to trimming and J lost 5 bases, with 16 bases between them. This CDR3 is built from 14 residues. The CDR3, as DNA: TGCGCCAGCAGCGACAGCCCGAGGGGGTATGGCTACACCTTC. Translation: CASSDSPRGYGYTF.

The J gene is TRBJ1-2, the V gene TRBV10-2; tentatively, D is TRBD1 (5 bases). Germline V CDR1 and CDR2: WSHSY, SAAADI. The CDR3 is made up of 13 amino acids. V lost 3 bases to trimming and J lost 4 bases, with 9 bases between them. CDR3 nucleotides: TGCGCCAGCAGTGATAAGGGGCGCTATGGCTACACCTTC. Translated: CASSDKGRYGYTF.

This rearrangement joins TRBV9 to TRBJ2-1, with 10 bases matching TRBD2. The CDR3 runs to 15 residues. Unmatched junction bases numbered 2, after V lost 2 bases and J lost 3 bases. CDR1 and CDR2 (germline): SGDLS, YYNGEE. The CDR3 here is CASSVTSGNYNEQFF. The CDR3 nucleotides are TGTGCCAGCAGCGTCACTAGCGGGAACTACAATGAGCAGTTCTTC.